These 21 T cell receptor beta chains were sequenced from one sample in a study of blood T cell repertoires in COVID-19. Repertoires were generated with immunoSEQ multiplex PCR, while TCRdb's copy carries only in-frame clones and drops some. The table lists roughly 340,000 clones, around 87% of them singletons. Sequencing was performed on peripheral blood. Receptor source: a woman between 45 and 65 years old with COVID-19, enrolled during active disease.

The V gene is TRBV3-1 (or the pseudogene TRBV3-2), the J gene TRBJ2-7; 10 bases line up with TRBD2. V was pared by 4 bases and J by 6 bases, with 6 bases of the junction left unmatched. CDR3 length: 14 amino acids. CDR1 is LGHDT and CDR2 is YNNKEL in the germline V gene (reference sequence). The DNA of the CDR3 is TGTGCCAGCAGCCCGAGCAGCGGGAGGGCCGAGCAGTACTTC. Translation gives CASSPSSGRAEQYF.

This chain joins TRBV5-5 and TRBJ1-2; D possibly corresponds to TRBD1 (6 bases). CDR1 is SGHKS, CDR2 YYEKEE, per germline (reference sequence). This CDR3 is 14 amino acids long. Trimming took 1 base from V and 3 from J, leaving 10 bases between them. The CDR3 coding sequence is TGTGCCAGCAGCTTGACAGGGAGTCACTATGGCTACACCTTC. Protein sequence: CASSLTGSHYGYTF. The variable domain in full, completed from reference TRBV5-5 and TRBJ1-2, reads DAGVTQSPTHLIKTRGQQVTLRCSPISGHKSVSWYQQVLGQGPQFIFQYYEKEERGRGNFPDRFSARQFPNYSSELNVNALLLGDSALYLCASSLTGSHYGYTFGSGTRLTVV.

The count of this clone is one. The gene calls are TRBV12-5 and TRBJ2-7; possible D gene TRBD2, 6 bases. The CDR3 has 13 residues. Germline V CDR1 and CDR2: LGHNT, FRNRAP. V lost 6 bases, J lost 5 bases, and 14 bases lay in between. The CDR3 DNA reads as TGTGCTAGTGGGGAGGGCAGGCTCCACGAGCAGTACTTC. Protein: CASGEGRLHEQYF.

This chain links TRBV5-1 with TRBJ2-4, with 8 nucleotides matching TRBD2. V lost 0 bases and J lost 8; bases outside the gene matches: 10. Germline assignment: CDR1 SGHRS and CDR2 YFSETQ. This CDR3 contains 16 residues. Here the CDR3 DNA reads TGCGCCAGCAGCTTGGCCCCCAGCGGGAGTAGTTACATTCAGTACTTC. This translates into CASSLAPSGSSYIQYF.

The gene calls are TRBV5-1 and TRBJ1-6; a possible D gene is TRBD1 (5 bases). Germline lookup yields CDR1 SGHRS and CDR2 YFSETQ. V was shortened by 0 bases and J by 8 bases, with 12 bases between the two germline ends. The CDR3 has 15 amino acids. CDR3 sequence (DNA): TGCGCCAGCAGCTTGGCCCCAGGGCGGTATTCACCCCTCCACTTT. Translated, it gives CASSLAPGRYSPLHF. Full variable domain (outside the CDR3, taken from reference TRBV5-1 and TRBJ1-6): KAGVTQTPRYLIKTRGQQVTLSCSPISGHRSVSWYQQTPGQGLQFLFEYFSETQRNKGNFPGRFSGRQFSNSRSEMNVSTLELGDSALYLCASSLAPGRYSPLHFGNGTRLTVT.

Only a few counts were recorded for this clone. V and J are TRBV21-1 and TRBJ1-3; the table's D call TRBD1 went unverified against the DNA. TRBV21-1 is assigned pseudogene status. The CDR3 covers 17 residues. The CDR3 sequence: CASRGTRQRRSGNTIYF. The CDR3 DNA sequence: TGTGCCAGCAGAGGAACTCGACAGCGCAGGTCTGGAAACACCATATATTTT.

The chain combines TRBV7-9 with TRBJ2-1; 8 bases map to TRBD2. This CDR3 is 15 amino acids long. The germline gives CDR1 SEHNR, CDR2 FQNEAQ (reference sequence). Losses at the gene ends were 4 bases for V and 5 bases for J; bases not matched to a gene: 7. The CDR3 is CASSSRLATNNEQFF. CDR3 in DNA: TGTGCCAGCAGCTCCCGACTAGCGACAAACAATGAGCAGTTCTTC. Filled out from reference TRBV7-9 and TRBJ2-1, the complete variable domain reads DTGVSQNPRHKITKRGQNVTFRCDPISEHNRLYWYRQTLGQGPEFLTYFQNEAQLEKSRLLSDRFSAERPKGSFSTLEIQRTEQGDSAMYLCASSSRLATNNEQFFGPGTRLTVL.

The rearrangement uses TRBV5-5 and TRBJ2-3, with 12 bases fitting TRBD1. The germline CDR1 and CDR2 sequences are SGHKS and YYEKEE (reference sequence). CDR3 length: 15 amino acids. The V and J ends lost 4 bases and 3 bases, in that order; junction bases with no gene match: 3. CDR3 nucleotides: TGTGCCAGCAGCGAGGGACAGGGGGCGACAGATACGCAGTATTTT. This encodes CASSEGQGATDTQYF.

This chain uses TRBV7-9 with TRBJ2-1; TRBD1 matches 7 bases. V was clipped by 5 bases and J by 8 bases; unmatched bases: 12. Germline CDR1 and CDR2: SEHNR and FQNEAQ (reference sequence). The CDR3 consists of 15 residues. The CDR3 DNA sequence: TGTGCCAGCAGCCGAAGGGGACAGATCAGCGATGAGCAGTTCTTC. Translating gives CASSRRGQISDEQFF.

This chain connects TRBV4-1 to TRBJ2-1; 10 bases agree with TRBD2. Germline V gene sequence: CDR1 MGHRA, CDR2 YSYEKL. V was pared by 4 bases and J by 10 bases, with 13 bases of the junction left unmatched. This CDR3 has 16 residues. The chain's CDR3 is CASSPDRLAGEEEQFF. CDR3 in DNA: TGCGCCAGCAGCCCGGACCGGCTAGCGGGAGAAGAGGAGCAGTTCTTC.

Only a few counts were recorded for this clone. The chain employs TRBV7-2 and TRBJ2-3, with 7 bases fitting TRBD2. V shed 6 bases and J 2 bases; nucleotides not matched to a gene: 5. Germline CDR1 SGHTA, CDR2 FQGNSA. CDR3 length equals 14 residues. The CDR3 region has the DNA TGTGCCAGCAGAACCGGGACTAACACAGATACGCAGTATTTT. Its translation is CASRTGTNTDTQYF.

The chain uses TRBV25-1 and TRBJ1-5; 8 bases line up with TRBD1. V shed 5 bases, J shed 5 bases, and the junction held 8 bases outside the gene matches. This CDR3 has 15 residues. The V gene's germline CDR1 is MGHDK and CDR2 SYGVNS. The CDR3 DNA follows: TGTGCCAGCAGTTCCACAGGGGGTGTCGATCAGCCCCAGCATTTT. Amino acid sequence: CASSSTGGVDQPQHF. The full variable domain, with the rest looked up from reference TRBV25-1 and TRBJ1-5, is EADIYQTPRYLVIGTGKKITLECSQTMGHDKMYWYQQDPGMELHLIHYSYGVNSTEKGDLSSESTVSRIRTEHFPLTLESARPSHTSQYLCASSSTGGVDQPQHFGDGTRLSIL.

The DNA of the CDR3 is TGCGCCAGCAGCCAAGATCGGGGGGAGACCTACGAGCAGTACTTC. This gives the protein CASSQDRGETYEQYF. The chain is built from TRBV4-1 and TRBJ2-7, with 7 bases matching TRBD2. Looked up from germline, CDR1 is MGHRA and CDR2 is YSYEKL. The CDR3 length is 15 residues. V shed 0 bases and J 2 bases; nucleotides not matched to a gene: 4.

This chain uses TRBV29-1 with TRBJ1-2, with TRBD1 matching over 12 bases. There are 21 residues in the CDR3. Germline V gene lookup returns CDR1 SQVTM and CDR2 ANQGSEA. The V gene end was trimmed by 6 bases and the J gene end by 4 bases; junction bases not matched to a gene: 27. The CDR3 sequence is CSVVFATEGGTGGNSVYGYTF. DNA for the CDR3: TGCAGCGTCGTTTTCGCTACGGAAGGAGGGACAGGGGGCAATTCCGTCTATGGCTACACCTTC.

The chain links TRBV5-4 to TRBJ2-1; 10 nucleotides match TRBD2. CDR1 and CDR2 (germline): SGHNT, YYREEE (reference sequence). J was trimmed by 2 bases and V by 4 bases; bases with no gene match: 6. This CDR3 is built from 16 residues. CDR3 amino acids: CASSITSGTTYNEQFF. CDR3 sequence (DNA): TGTGCCAGCAGCATCACTAGCGGGACCACCTACAATGAGCAGTTCTTC.

The chain uses TRBV2 and TRBJ2-7; TRBD2 agrees at 9 bases. With 3 bases clipped from V and 3 bases from J, the junction kept 6 bases outside the gene matches. CDR1 is SNHLY, CDR2 FYNNEI, per germline. The CDR3 sequence is 15 residues long. CDR3 nucleotide sequence: TGTGCCAGCAGTGATCCTAGCGGGAATAGCTACGAGCAGTACTTC. Its translation: CASSDPSGNSYEQYF.

The V gene is TRBV4-1, the J gene TRBJ2-7; 12 bases agree with TRBD2. V was clipped by 0 bases and J by 3 bases; unmatched bases: 6. There are 17 residues in the CDR3. CDR1 MGHRA and CDR2 YSYEKL come from the germline V gene. Written as DNA, the CDR3 is TGCGCCAGCAGCCAAGATTTCCTAGCGGGAGGGGTCTACGAGCAGTACTTC. It codes for CASSQDFLAGGVYEQYF.

The chain couples TRBV7-6 to TRBJ2-5, with TRBD1 identical over 10 bases. The germline V gene has CDR1 SGHVS and CDR2 FNYEAQ. CDR3 length: 15 amino acids. J gave up 3 bases and V 4 bases, and 5 bases lay outside the gene matches. The DNA for the CDR3 is TGTGCCAGCAGCTCCCTGACAGGGGGCGAAGAGACCCAGTACTTC. Translation gives CASSSLTGGEETQYF.

CDR3 in DNA: TGTGCCAGCAGCTTGGCGCAGGGCAGGGGAAGTTTGGCTTTCTTT. This codes for CASSLAQGRGSLAFF. This rearrangement joins TRBV5-6 to TRBJ1-1; D perhaps matches TRBD1 (6 bases). Trimming took 0 bases from V and 11 from J, leaving 20 bases between them. This CDR3 spans 15 amino acids. Germline-derived CDR1 and CDR2 are SGHDT and YYEEEE.

The J gene is TRBJ2-7, the V gene TRBV15; no clear D gene. Between the trimmed V and J ends, which lost 5 bases and 4 bases, there was a span of 12 bases. The germline V gene has CDR1 LNHNV and CDR2 YYDKDF (reference sequence). The CDR3 is 13 amino acids. The CDR3 nucleotides read TGTGCCACCAGCTCCCGAGTGAGGTACGAGCAGTACTTC. This encodes CATSSRVRYEQYF. The variable domain in full, completed from reference TRBV15 and TRBJ2-7, reads DAMVIQNPRYQVTQFGKPVTLSCSQTLNHNVMYWYQQKSSQAPKLLFHYYDKDFNNEADTPDNFQSRRPNTSFCFLDIRSPGLGDTAMYLCATSSRVRYEQYFGPGTRLTVT.

The V gene is TRBV27, the J gene TRBJ2-1; a possible D gene is TRBD2 (6 bases). Trimming removed 5 bases at V and 6 bases at J, with 14 bases between. Germline values: CDR1 MNHEY, CDR2 SMNVEV (reference sequence). This CDR3 has 14 amino acids. CDR3 sequence (DNA): TGTGCCAGCAGTCGCGGGATCCTGGGCAATGAGCAGTTCTTC. Translating it yields CASSRGILGNEQFF.